This TCR beta chain was captured by sequencing in a study of cytomegalovirus exposure and HLA in healthy donors. The PCR employed 60 Vbeta primers together with 13 Jbeta primers. Generated by immunoSEQ multiplex PCR, the TCRdb table keeps only in-frame clones and is missing some. Found here are around 110,000 clones, roughly four fifths of them singletons; the top ten hold 1.6%. The CDR3 is 16 residues long. Deletions cut 2 bases from V and 3 bases from J, with 16 bases between. CDR1 and CDR2 (germline): MNHNS, SASEGT. The sample was PBMCs. This sequence was found in a woman under 30 in good health and CMV-seronegative. This chain connects TRBV6-1 to TRBJ1-2; weak D call: TRBD1 (6 bases). CDR3 region: CASSENRDTFYYGYTF. The DNA for the CDR3 is TGTGCCAGCAGTGAAAATCGGGACACCTTTTACTATGGCTACACCTTC.